This T cell receptor beta chain was documented in a study of cytomegalovirus exposure and HLA in healthy donors. Broader study findings: Rare TCR sequences dominated, though some public TCRs recurred in many donors. It was confirmed in vitro that a few of the CMV-associated chains were specific for CMV antigens. An Asian-associated ancestry cluster reportedly showed fewer N-insertions than the roughly 700-donor mean in a later analysis. In a later analysis, HLA-C alleles had the fewest associated TCRs, DRB1 alleles the most.

PCR amplification relied on 60 Vbeta primers (plus 13 Jbeta primers). Data came from immunoSEQ multiplex PCR; TCRdb stores just in-frame clones and leaves some out. The sample lists some 110,000 clones, over 60% occurring once. The germline V gene encodes CDR1 MDHEN and CDR2 SYDVKM. V was pared by 6 bases and J by 1 base, with 9 bases of the junction left unmatched. The CDR3 runs 15 residues. Regarding this clone: Its matching antigen is unknown.

Sequencing was carried out using PBMCs. This TCR derives from a man younger than 30 in good health and CMV-seronegative. The chain employs TRBV28 and TRBJ2-7, with 7 positions matching TRBD1. The CDR3 loop is CASRGAATGSYEQYF. The CDR3 region has the DNA TGTGCCAGCAGGGGGGCGGCGACAGGGTCCTACGAGCAGTACTTC.